The rows below give T cell receptor beta chains drawn from one sample of a study of blood T cell repertoires in COVID-19. Some clones are missing from TCRdb's copy, which holds only in-frame ones; the method was immunoSEQ multiplex PCR. Of more than 300,000 clones in the sample, under 90% are singletons; the top ten hold roughly a tenth. Material for sequencing was PBMCs or T cells enriched from blood (not recorded which). The receptor set was obtained from a woman aged 25 to 39 who had recovered from COVID-19. CDR3s include the opening cysteine and the closing phenylalanine or tryptophan. A D gene is named only where the DNA matches it firmly. Only some rows state a clone size, as once, few, many or a class for expanded clones.

clone_size d_call j_call v_call cdr3_nt cdr3_aa
NA TRBD2 TRBJ2-1 TRBV5-1 TGCGCCAGCAGCTTCCTTCCTAGCGGGAATGAGCAGTTCTTC CASSFLPSGNEQFF
NA TRBD2 TRBJ2-1 TRBV9 TGTGCCAGCAGCCTTCTAGCGGGAGCGAACAATGAGCAGTTCTTC CASSLLAGANNEQFF
NA TRBD2 TRBJ2-5 TRBV23-1 TGCGCCAGCAGTCAGGTGGCGGGAGTAGCAGGAGAGACCCAGTACTTC CASSQVAGVAGETQYF
NA NA TRBJ2-5 TRBV20-1 TGCAGTGCTAGGTCGCAAGAGACCCAGTACTTC CSARSQETQYF
NA TRBD2 TRBJ2-1 TRBV4-1 TGCGCCAGCAGCCATGGAAGACTAGCGGGACGCAAGAACTCCTACAATGAGCAGTTCTTC CASSHGRLAGRKNSYNEQFF
NA NA TRBJ2-7 TRBV5-1 TGCGCCAGCAGCTTTGATATCGCGGGGACCGCCTACGAGCAGTACTTC CASSFDIAGTAYEQYF
NA NA TRBJ2-2 TRBV7-8 TGTGCCAGCAGCCGTGGACAGCCCGGGGAGCTGTTTTTT CASSRGQPGELFF
NA TRBD2 TRBJ2-7 TRBV20-1 TGCAGTGCTAGTCCGGGACTAGCGGCCTCCTACGAGCAGTACTTC CSASPGLAASYEQYF
NA NA TRBJ1-6 TRBV6-2/TRBV6-3 TGTGCCAGCAGTTACACAGCCGATTCTTCTAATTCACCCCTCCACTTT CASSYTADSSNSPLHF
NA TRBD2 TRBJ2-1 TRBV19 TGTGCCAGTAGTAACCCTCGGCGGGAGGGAGGAAATGAGCAGTTCTTC CASSNPRREGGNEQFF
NA NA TRBJ2-1 TRBV24-1 TGTGCCACCAGTGAGCAGGGTGTCGGTGAGCAGTTCTTC CATSEQGVGEQFF
few NA TRBJ1-1 TRBV7-2 TGTGCCAGCAGCTTAGTGGGGCATTTCGGCACTGAAGCTTTCTTT CASSLVGHFGTEAFF
NA NA TRBJ1-6 TRBV18 TGTGCCAGCTCACCAACAGGGACGGGGAATTCACCCCTCCACTTT CASSPTGTGNSPLHF
NA NA TRBJ1-2 TRBV5-1 TGCGCCAGCAGCTTGGGGAGCGACAGCCAAACTAACTATGGCTACACCTTC CASSLGSDSQTNYGYTF
NA NA TRBJ1-1 TRBV6-5 TGTGCCAGCAGTTACTCGGGGGGGCCCATTGGAGCTTTCTTT CASSYSGGPIGAFF
NA NA TRBJ2-5 TRBV7-2 TGTGCCAGCAGCTTAGAGGGAGTAAATTTGGAGACCCAGTACTTC CASSLEGVNLETQYF
NA TRBD1 TRBJ1-5 TRBV28 TGTGCCAGCGTATCCCTCCTGACAGGGGTATTTCAGCCCCAGCATTTT CASVSLLTGVFQPQHF